The clone carrying this TCR beta chain was detected ten times or more. No antigen is known for it. PCR involved 60 Vbeta and 13 Jbeta primers. The method was immunoSEQ multiplex PCR; TCRdb's version includes in-frame clones alone and lacks a portion of them. The repertoire holds around 40,000 clones, about 78% seen once, with approximately 3.5% in the top ten. The record originates from a study of cytomegalovirus exposure and HLA in healthy donors. The CDR3 spans 16 residues. The ends were cut back, 1 base at V and 0 bases at J, with 11 bases in the middle. Germline CDR1 is LNHNV and CDR2 is YYDKDF (reference sequence). Study-wide results and limits: For most TCR beta V segments, an earlier analysis put the productive rate at about 87% or about 30% of the time. Available immune exposure information was restricted to CMV serostatus only.

The rearrangement links TRBV15 to TRBJ2-3; D might be TRBD1 (6 bases). The source is a woman aged 25 to 39 in good health and CMV-seronegative. Sequenced material: PBMCs. The DNA of the CDR3 is TGTGCCACCAGCAGAGGGGACACAATTAGCACAGATACGCAGTATTTT. Its translation: CATSRGDTISTDTQYF.